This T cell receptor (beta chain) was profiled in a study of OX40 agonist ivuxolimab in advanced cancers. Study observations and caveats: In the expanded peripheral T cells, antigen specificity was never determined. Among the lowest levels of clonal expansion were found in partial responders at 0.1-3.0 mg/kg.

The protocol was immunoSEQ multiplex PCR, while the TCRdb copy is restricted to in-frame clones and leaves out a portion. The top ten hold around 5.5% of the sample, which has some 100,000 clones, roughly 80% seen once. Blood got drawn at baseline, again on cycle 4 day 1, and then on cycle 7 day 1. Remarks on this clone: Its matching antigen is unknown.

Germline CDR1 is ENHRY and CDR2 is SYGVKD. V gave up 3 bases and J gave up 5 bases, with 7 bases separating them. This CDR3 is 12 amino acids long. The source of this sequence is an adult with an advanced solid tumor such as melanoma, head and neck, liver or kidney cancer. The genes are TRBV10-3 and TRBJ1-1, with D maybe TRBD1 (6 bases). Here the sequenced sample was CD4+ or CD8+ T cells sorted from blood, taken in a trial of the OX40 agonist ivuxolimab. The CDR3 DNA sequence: TGTGCCATCAGTGAAAGGGGGACTGAAGCTTTCTTT. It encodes CAISERGTEAFF.